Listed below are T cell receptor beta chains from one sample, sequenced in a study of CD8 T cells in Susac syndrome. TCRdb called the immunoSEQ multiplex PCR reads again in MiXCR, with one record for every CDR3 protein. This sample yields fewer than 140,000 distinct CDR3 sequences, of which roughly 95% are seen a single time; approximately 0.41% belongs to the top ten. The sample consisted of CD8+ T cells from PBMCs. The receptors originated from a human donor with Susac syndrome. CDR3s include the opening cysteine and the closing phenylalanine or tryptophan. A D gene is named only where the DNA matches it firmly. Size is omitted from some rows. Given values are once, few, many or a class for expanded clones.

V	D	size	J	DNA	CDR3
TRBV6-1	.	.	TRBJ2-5	TGTGCCAGCAGTGAATACGTTGGGGGCCAAAGGCTAGAGACCCAGTACTTC	CASSEYVGGQRLETQYF
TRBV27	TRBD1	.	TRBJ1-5	TGTGCCAGCAGTCCCCGGGACAGATATCAGCCCCAGCATTTT	CASSPRDRYQPQHF
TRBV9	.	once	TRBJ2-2	TGTGCCAGCAGCTACACCCAGGGAACCGGGGAGCTGTTTTTT	CASSYTQGTGELFF
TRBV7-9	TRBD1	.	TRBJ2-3	TGTGCCAGCAGCACCCGGGACAGGGGCACAGATACGCAGTATTTT	CASSTRDRGTDTQYF
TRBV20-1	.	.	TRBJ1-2	TGCAGTGCTAGAGACGGGACATACTATGGCTACACCTTC	CSARDGTYYGYTF
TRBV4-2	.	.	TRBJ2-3	TGTGCCAGCAGCCAGGTTACAGGCTCTTCCACAGATACGCAGTATTTT	CASSQVTGSSTDTQYF
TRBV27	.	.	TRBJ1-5	TGTGCCAGCAGTCCGATCGCGGGGGGAGGGAGCAATCAGCCCCAGCATTTT	CASSPIAGGGSNQPQHF
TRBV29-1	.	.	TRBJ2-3	TGCAGCGTTGGTCCAGATACGCAGTATTTT	CSVGPDTQYF
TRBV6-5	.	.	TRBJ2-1	TGTGCCATTAGGGTAAACAATGAGCAGTTCTTC	CAIRVNNEQFF
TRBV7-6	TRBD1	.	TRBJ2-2	TGTGCCAGCAGCTTAGGGGACAGGGGAGACACCGGGGAGCTGTTTTTT	CASSLGDRGDTGELFF
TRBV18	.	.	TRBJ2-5	TGTGCCAGCTCACCTGCAAACAGTCATGACCAAGAGACCCAGTACTTC	CASSPANSHDQETQYF
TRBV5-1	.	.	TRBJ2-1	TGCGCCAGCAGCCCCGGGACTGCCCCCAATGAGCAGTTCTTC	CASSPGTAPNEQFF
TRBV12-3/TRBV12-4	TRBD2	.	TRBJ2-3	TGTGCCAGCAGTCCGACTAGCGGGGGAGCTAGCACAGATACGCAGTATTTT	CASSPTSGGASTDTQYF
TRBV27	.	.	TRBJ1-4	TGTGCCAGCAGTGAGGCTCGGGGGCTGGAGGAAAAACTGTTTTTT	CASSEARGLEEKLFF
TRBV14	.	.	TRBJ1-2	TGTGCCAGCAGCCAAGCCCGGACAGCCGCCTATGGCTACACCTTC	CASSQARTAAYGYTF
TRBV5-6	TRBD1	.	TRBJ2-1	TGTGCCAGCAGCCGAGACCCGTCCAGGGGGTCTATTGTGCATGGGAGTGAGCAGTTCTTC	CASSRDPSRGSIVHGSEQFF
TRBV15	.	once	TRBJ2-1	TGTGCCACCAGCAGAACGGGGATGGACAATGAGCAGTTCTTC	CATSRTGMDNEQFF
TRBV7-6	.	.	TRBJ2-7	TGTGCCAGCAGCTTAAGCTACTCCTACGAGCAGTACTTC	CASSLSYSYEQYF
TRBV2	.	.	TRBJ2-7	TGTGCCAGCAGTGAAGGAGGGCCAAAAGAGCAGTACTTC	CASSEGGPKEQYF
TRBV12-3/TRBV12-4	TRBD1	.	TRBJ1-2	TGTGCCAGCAGTCGACAGGGACTCTACACCTTC	CASSRQGLYTF
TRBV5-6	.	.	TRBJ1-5	TGTGCCAGCAGCTTGGGTTGGGGCAGGGGTCATCAGCCCCAGCATTTT	CASSLGWGRGHQPQHF
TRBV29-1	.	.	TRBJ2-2	TGCAGCGGCGGAGGAGAGGTAAACAGGAACACCGGGGAGCTGTTTTTT	CSGGGEVNRNTGELFF
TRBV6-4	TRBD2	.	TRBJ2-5	TGTGCCAGCAGCGCAGCGGGGGGGCCCCAAGAGACCCAGTACTTC	CASSAAGGPQETQYF
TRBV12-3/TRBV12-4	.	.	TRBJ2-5	TGTGCCAGCAGTCCTTCGGGGGCCTACCAAGAGACCCAGTACTTC	CASSPSGAYQETQYF
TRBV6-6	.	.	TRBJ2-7	TGTGCCAGCAGTTACTCCCCCAACCCCGAGCAGTACTTC	CASSYSPNPEQYF
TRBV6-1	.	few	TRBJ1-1	TGTGCCAGCAGATCGACAGAGGGAACTGAAGCTTTCTTT	CASRSTEGTEAFF